Ten or more counts support the clone carrying this TCR beta chain. No antigen is known for it. TCRdb processed the 5' RACE reads anew with MiXCR; each CDR3 protein has one entry. The sample has approximately 300,000 distinct CDR3 sequences, approximately 8% seen once. These data belong to a study of CD8 T cells in ankylosing spondylitis. Notes on the study in general: Seemingly characteristic of ankylosing spondylitis blood was a TCR beta motif consisting of roughly 8 highly homologous variants.

Germline assignment: CDR1 SGHRS and CDR2 YFSETQ. CDR3 length: 12 residues. The V end lost 3 bases, the J end lost 5 bases, and 7 bases lay between the germline ends. The sequenced material came from blood, either unsorted or a sorted T cell fraction (not recorded which). The clonotype originates from a male donor with ankylosing spondylitis. The chain joins TRBV5-1 to TRBJ2-3; D is unresolved. Here the CDR3 reads CASSSDLDTQYF. CDR3 nucleotide sequence: TGCGCCAGCAGCTCCGACTTAGATACGCAGTATTTT.